The 7 T cell receptor beta chains listed next were all sequenced from one sample in a study of T cells in Graves' hyperthyroidism and ophthalmopathy. Regions amplified from RNA transcripts were the TCR beta CDR3 regions. Using the HTBI primer set, a first-round RT-PCR was run on the TCR CDR3. TCRdb recomputed calls from the multiplex PCR reads with MiXCR, one row per CDR3 protein. Of some 490,000 distinct CDR3 sequences listed, under 25% were seen once; the top ten hold approximately 54%. Sequencing was carried out using blood. The receptors were gathered from a woman in her seventies with Graves' ophthalmopathy.

This clonotype was seen more than once but under ten times. The chain carries TRBV20-1 and TRBJ1-6; weak D call: TRBD1 (5 bases). The germline V and J ends were trimmed by 0 bases and 6 bases, with 12 bases remaining between them. The V gene's germline CDR1 is DFQATT and CDR2 SNEGSKA (reference sequence). The CDR3 extends over 15 amino acids. The CDR3 here is CSARDSAGFNSPLHF. The DNA for the CDR3 is TGCAGTGCTAGAGATTCCGCAGGGTTTAATTCACCCCTCCACTTT.

This clonotype occurred a few times. The rearrangement uses TRBV18 and TRBJ2-3, with 7 bases matching TRBD1. V lost 0 bases and J lost 6; bases outside the gene matches: 6. The V gene's germline CDR1 is KGHSH and CDR2 LQKENI. The CDR3 runs to 15 residues. The CDR3 region has the DNA TGTGCCAGCTCACCACCGAAGGGGGCGAAGGATACGCAGTATTTT. Amino acid sequence: CASSPPKGAKDTQYF.

J is TRBJ2-2 and V is TRBV6-1, with no clear D. V shed 7 bases and J shed 0 bases, with 9 bases lying between them. Germline V gene lookup returns CDR1 MNHNS and CDR2 SASEGT. This CDR3 has 14 amino acids. This CDR3 is CASNSPANTGELFF. In DNA form, the CDR3 reads TGTGCCAGCAATTCCCCCGCGAACACCGGGGAGCTGTTTTTT.

This clonotype was detected many times. This chain links TRBV12-3 or TRBV12-4 with TRBJ2-1; tentatively, D is TRBD1 (6 bases). The V gene lost 2 bases and the J gene lost 7 bases, with 12 bases spanning the gap. This CDR3 contains 14 residues. CDR3 sequence: CASSLRNRANEQFF. For the CDR3, the DNA is TGTGCCAGCAGTTTAAGGAACAGGGCTAATGAGCAGTTCTTC.

This clonotype was recorded a few times. The chain carries TRBV20-1 and TRBJ2-5; 11 bases fit TRBD1. The CDR3 has 17 amino acids. The V segment lost 3 bases and the J segment 5 bases; nucleotides outside the gene matches: 14. Germline CDR1 is DFQATT and CDR2 is SNEGSKA (reference sequence). DNA of the CDR3: TGCAGTGCTAGGCAATTTCCAGGACAGGGGGCTCTCGAGACCCAGTACTTC. Protein: CSARQFPGQGALETQYF.

V gene TRBV4-1 combines with J gene TRBJ2-3; TRBD1 might be the D (6 bases). The germline V and J ends were trimmed by 0 bases and 4 bases, with 8 bases remaining between them. Germline V CDR1 and CDR2: MGHRA, YSYEKL. The CDR3 is made up of 14 amino acids. The CDR3 loop is CASSQDGGSDTQYF. Written as DNA, the CDR3 is TGCGCCAGCAGCCAAGATGGGGGCTCAGATACGCAGTATTTT.

V is TRBV20-1 and J is TRBJ2-7, with D possibly being TRBD1 or TRBD2 (7 bases each). V lost 3 bases to trimming and J lost 6 bases, with 21 bases between them. The CDR3 is 15 amino acids. Looked up from germline, CDR1 is DFQATT and CDR2 is SNEGSKA (reference sequence). The CDR3 DNA reads as TGCAGTGCTAGCCAGCCACAGGGGAGGGGAACCGAGCAGTACTTC. It specifies CSASQPQGRGTEQYF.